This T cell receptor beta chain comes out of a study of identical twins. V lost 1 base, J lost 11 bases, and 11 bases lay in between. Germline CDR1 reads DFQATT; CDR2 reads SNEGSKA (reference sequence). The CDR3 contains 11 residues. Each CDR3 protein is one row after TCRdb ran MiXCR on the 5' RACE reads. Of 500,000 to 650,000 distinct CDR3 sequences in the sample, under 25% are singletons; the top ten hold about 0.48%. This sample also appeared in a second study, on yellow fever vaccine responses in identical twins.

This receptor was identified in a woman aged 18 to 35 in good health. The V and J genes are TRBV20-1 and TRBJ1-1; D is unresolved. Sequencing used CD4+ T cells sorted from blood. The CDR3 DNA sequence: TGCAGTGCTAGAGTCGGGCCGGGGGCTTTCTTT. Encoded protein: CSARVGPGAFF.